This T cell receptor (beta chain) was sequenced for a study of blood T cell repertoires in COVID-19. The CDR3 loop spans 13 amino acids. V shed 6 bases, J shed 4 bases, and the junction held 5 bases outside the gene matches. Repertoires were generated with immunoSEQ multiplex PCR, while TCRdb's copy carries only in-frame clones and drops some. The sample contains about 320,000 clones, approximately 81% of which appear only once. The clonotype was recovered from a woman aged 25 to 39 who had been exposed to COVID-19. Source material: PBMCs or T cells enriched from blood (not recorded which). The chain carries TRBV5-3 and TRBJ1-2; 8 nucleotides match TRBD1. TRBV5-3 is an ORF; its function is uncertain. The CDR3 DNA reads TGTGCCAGAAATCACAGGGGGAGCTATGGCTACACCTTC. Protein product: CARNHRGSYGYTF.